Below, one TCR beta chain is given with its context. There is no known antigen for this receptor. The record has no base qualities; no much larger clone is one base away. The entry originates in a study of cytomegalovirus exposure and HLA in healthy donors (dated by TCRdb to the late 2010s). With respect to the entire study: An earlier analysis of roughly 610 of the donors reported over 250 Gb of sequence data and 117 million unique TCR beta sequences obtained from about 179 million T cells. Roughly 300 gigabases of sequencing data and tens of millions of unique TCR sequences were included in an early release covering 550 to 800 HLA-typed donors. Among the roughly 390 genotyped donors, roughly 80% belonged to the genetic ancestry cluster associated with self-reported Caucasian donors. The aim of the study was to test whether cataloging public T cell receptors could identify signatures of past pathogen exposure. The T cell repertoires of several hundred subjects were profiled by immunosequencing and related to cytomegalovirus serostatus. A separate validation cohort of approximately 130 different subjects was used in addition to the roughly 670-subject first cohort. To predict cytomegalovirus infection status, the study brought together high-throughput TCR immunosequencing, statistical association of individual TCRs with disease status, and machine learning. In a later analysis, previously published TCR beta repertoires from 550 to 750 donors were re-analyzed and high-resolution HLA genotyping was added so that TCR occurrence patterns could be studied. The later analysis used no new phenotypic data to find candidate immune exposures, relying instead on TCR beta sequences and their occurrence across donors. To decide whether each TCR beta V gene segment behaved as functional or pseudogenic, an earlier analysis of some 540 of the donors relied on high-throughput TCR beta sequencing. Donor age, sex, ethnicity and CMV serostatus were compiled together with the repertoire data. A later genetic analysis used genome-wide SNP genotypes for about 60% of the roughly 700 donors, treating that subset as a discovery cohort. All discovery cohort repertoires had been generated using a single sequencing platform. HLA typing covered class I and class II loci at four-digit resolution. Typing coverage varied by locus: roughly 620-640 donors for A, B, C, DRB1 and DQB1; about 520 for DQA1; over 600 for DPA1; approximately 490 for DPB1. A handful of DR-DQ haplotypes were handled as single units for association and clustering because linkage in the cohort was strong. Among 350 to 400 genotyped donors of the cohort, an average of approximately 240,000 unique TCR beta nucleotide sequences were sequenced per donor, about a sixth of them non-productive. Overall study outcomes, separate from this receptor: In both the original and validation cohorts, the classifier was reported to diagnose cytomegalovirus status with high specificity and sensitivity. According to a later analysis, TCR association rates differed among HLA loci, with DRB1 alleles showing the most associated TCRs and HLA-C alleles showing the fewest. Because HLA typing was unavailable for some donors at each locus, only the typed subset was used in association tests. In a later analysis, HLA-associated TCR beta chains showed more clonal expansion and lower generation probabilities than non-associated chains that were equally common. Some IMGT-functional V segments, including TRBV6-2 and TRBV6-3, could not be told apart with the 87-base-pair reads, so those segments were excluded. Most CMV-associated TCR beta chains appeared to be HLA-restricted in a later analysis, and the HLA associations seemed to be driven largely by CMV exposure. In a later genetic analysis, a missense DCLRE1C variant was associated with V-gene and J-gene trimming of TCR beta chains, and the association was replicated in an independent cohort. Strong co-occurrence of HLA alleles, especially DR and DQ, made assigning TCR associations to individual alleles difficult. The study gave a list of 150 to 200 TCR beta chains associated with cytomegalovirus. Because counts were too low, roughly 17 rarely observed V segments, including chromosome 9 orphons, were left out of the earlier analysis of several hundred of the donors. Correlated functional status among segregating V segments might be attributable to linkage disequilibrium, but an unknown experimental factor could not be ruled out. A later genetic analysis reported fewer N-insertions in productive TCRs among donors in an Asian-associated ancestry cluster than the roughly 720-donor mean. While some public TCRs were present in many individuals, most TCR sequences turned up only very rarely across donors. In vitro tests confirmed that three of the cytomegalovirus-associated TCR beta chains recognize cytomegalovirus antigens. It was suggested by the authors that the approach could potentially be generalized to other disease states and immunological phenotypes. An earlier analysis of approximately 530 of the donors showed that most TCR beta V segments appeared in productive rearrangements either about 90% or about 30% of the time, which broadly matched IMGT annotations. A further reported finding was that TCR beta sequences accurately predicted the HLA-A and HLA-B alleles for most subjects in the first cohort. A cluster of highly shared sequence variants was judged likely to be a technical artifact of the sequencing pipeline. In this cohort, only TCR beta chains were sequenced, and detectable features were limited by the absence of alpha or paired-chain data. The presence/absence analyses assumed that sequencing depth was roughly uniform across donors, and that assumption may not be true. CMV serostatus was the only immune exposure information available for the cohort. In a later analysis, some 18,000 TCR beta sequences were associated with specific HLA alleles at a false discovery rate of 0.05. According to a later analysis, parvovirus B19, influenza, CMV and Epstein-Barr virus appeared linked to several top co-occurrence clusters.

V is trimmed back by 4 bases and J by 4 bases, and the junction contains 8 bases that no gene match accounts for. CDR1 and CDR2, looked up from the germline V gene, are SGHRS and YFSETQ. There are 15 amino acids in the CDR3, from cysteine to phenylalanine inclusive. Only the CDR3 DNA is retained, 45 bases long and in frame from the first base. The library was made by the immunoSEQ multiplex PCR assay. For the multiplex PCR, a mixture combining 60 forward primers for TCR Vbeta segments and 13 reverse primers for TCR Jbeta segments was used. A multiplex PCR assay on genomic DNA amplified the CDR3 region of rearranged TCR beta genes. The Illumina HiSeq System was used to sequence the amplified TCR beta libraries as 87-base-pair reads. On the study's bioinformatics: Across the 500 to 850 repertoires, a later analysis counted roughly 84 million unique TCR beta chains, around 11 million of which were shared by at least two donors. Raw reads were error-corrected and collapsed into unique sequences with a nearest-neighbor algorithm that merged closely related sequences to remove PCR and sequencing errors. To assign V, D and J gene segments, CDR3 sequences were aligned to IMGT reference sequences. For a sequence to be retained, at least a six-nucleotide match to both a V gene segment and a J gene segment was required. A rearrangement counted as productive if the CDR3 had no stop codons and remained in frame with V and J, and every other rearrangement counted as non-productive. CDR3 was defined by IMGT convention, running from the second conserved V-encoded cysteine to the conserved J-encoded phenylalanine. In an earlier analysis of around 570 of the donors, sequences lacking an unambiguous match to a single V gene segment were excluded. An earlier analysis of a few hundred of the donors classified V segments as functional when productive rearrangements were above 56.7% and as segregating when the standard deviation between donors was above 5%. To diagnose cytomegalovirus status from the catalog of TCR beta chain sequences, a statistical classification framework was built. V and J gene assignment, in a later analysis, came from comparing TCR nucleotide sequences with IMGT/GENE-DB human TR gene sequences. Using the TCRdist pipeline, a later analysis assigned CDR3 sequences along with most-parsimonious VDJ recombination scenarios. In a later analysis, each TCR beta chain was defined by its CDR3 amino acid sequence together with its V-gene family, and reads without a unique V-gene family were excluded. A later analysis removed 600 or so highly shared, low-generation-probability nucleotide sequences to deal with suspected cross-contamination and a sequencing artifact. In a later analysis, a clonal expansion index was calculated for each public chain from normalized within-repertoire ranks of inferred template counts. A later analysis computed generation probabilities with a VDJ recombination model fitted to out-of-frame rearrangements, and checked the results against IGoR. Hypergeometric tests were used in a later analysis to score TCR-TCR, TCR-HLA and TCR-CMV co-occurrence, with a repertoire-size bias correction applied to the TCR pairs. To estimate false discovery rates, a later analysis permuted the HLA or CMV assignments 20 times. In a later analysis, co-occurring TCRs were grouped using DBSCAN, and TCRdist sequence similarity was added for clustering within HLA-allele-positive subsets. Co-occurrence clustering excluded repertoires with fewer than 30,000 or more than 120,000 public chains, plus five with anomalous nucleotide sharing. This is the immuneACCESS table as TCRdb keeps it, with only in-frame sequences that have V and J called. A part of the clones is gone; compared with another copy, unresolved V genes explain less than half, and the rest is unexplained. V, J and clone size are taken as reported in that table, and D and trimming were inferred from the DNA itself. This sample holds about 130,000 clones; over 70% were observed only once. Over 2.5% of the sample goes to the ten largest clones.

The cohort comprised 666 healthy bone marrow donors. All cohort members were sampled while nominally healthy, although unrecorded immune exposures were likely present. The donor tested CMV seronegative, placing the donor among the 352 seronegative members of the cohort. A peripheral blood sample was provided by each donor, and peripheral blood mononuclear cells were used for TCR beta sequencing. The Qiagen DNeasy Blood Extraction Kit was used to extract genomic DNA from the blood cell samples. This receptor was obtained from a man aged 35 to 55 in good health and CMV-seronegative. What was sequenced was PBMCs. The sequence links TRBV5-1 to TRBJ2-3; 8 bases in the junction line up with TRBD2. The CDR3 has the sequence CASSGERELADTQYF. The nucleotides are TGCGCCAGCAGCGGGGAGCGGGAGTTGGCAGATACGCAGTATTTT.